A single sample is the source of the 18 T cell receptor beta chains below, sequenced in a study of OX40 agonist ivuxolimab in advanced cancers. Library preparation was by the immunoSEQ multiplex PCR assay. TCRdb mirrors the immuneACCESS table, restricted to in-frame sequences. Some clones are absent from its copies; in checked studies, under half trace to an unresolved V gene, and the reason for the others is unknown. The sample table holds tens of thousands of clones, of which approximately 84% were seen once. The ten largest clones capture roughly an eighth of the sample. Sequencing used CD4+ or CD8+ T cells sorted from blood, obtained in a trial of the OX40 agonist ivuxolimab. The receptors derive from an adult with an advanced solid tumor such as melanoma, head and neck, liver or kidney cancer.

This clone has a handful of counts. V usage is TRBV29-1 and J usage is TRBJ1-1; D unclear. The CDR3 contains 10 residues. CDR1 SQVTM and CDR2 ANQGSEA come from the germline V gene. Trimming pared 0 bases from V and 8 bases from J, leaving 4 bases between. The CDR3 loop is CSVEDREAFF. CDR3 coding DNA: TGCAGCGTTGAAGACAGGGAAGCTTTCTTT.

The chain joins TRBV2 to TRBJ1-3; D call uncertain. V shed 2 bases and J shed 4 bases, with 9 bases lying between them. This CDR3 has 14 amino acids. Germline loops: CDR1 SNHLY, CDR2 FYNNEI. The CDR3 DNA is TGTGCCAGCAGTGAACTTTCAGTAGGAAACACCATATATTTT. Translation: CASSELSVGNTIYF.

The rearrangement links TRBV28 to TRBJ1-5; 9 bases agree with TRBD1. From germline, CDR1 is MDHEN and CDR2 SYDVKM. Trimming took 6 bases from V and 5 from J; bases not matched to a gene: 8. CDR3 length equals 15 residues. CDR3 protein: CASSTGQGHYQPQHF. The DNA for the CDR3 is TGTGCCAGCAGCACAGGACAGGGGCATTATCAGCCCCAGCATTTT.

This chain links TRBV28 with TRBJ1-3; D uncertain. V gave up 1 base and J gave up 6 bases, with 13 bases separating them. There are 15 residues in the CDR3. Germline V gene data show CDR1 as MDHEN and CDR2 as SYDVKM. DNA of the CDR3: TGTGCCAGCAGTTTATTCGGAGGCTGGGTAAACACCATATATTTT. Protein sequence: CASSLFGGWVNTIYF.

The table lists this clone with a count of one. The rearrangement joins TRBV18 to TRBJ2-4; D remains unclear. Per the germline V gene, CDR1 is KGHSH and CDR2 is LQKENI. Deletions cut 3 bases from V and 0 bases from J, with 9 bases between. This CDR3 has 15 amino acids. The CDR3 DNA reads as TGTGCCAGCTCACCCCCCTCACCAGCCAAAAACATTCAGTACTTC. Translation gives CASSPPSPAKNIQYF.

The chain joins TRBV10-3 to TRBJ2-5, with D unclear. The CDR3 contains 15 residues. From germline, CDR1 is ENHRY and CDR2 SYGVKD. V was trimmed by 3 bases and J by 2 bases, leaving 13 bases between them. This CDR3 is CAISDSPLKQETQYF. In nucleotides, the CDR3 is TGTGCCATCAGTGATTCGCCTTTAAAACAAGAGACCCAGTACTTC.

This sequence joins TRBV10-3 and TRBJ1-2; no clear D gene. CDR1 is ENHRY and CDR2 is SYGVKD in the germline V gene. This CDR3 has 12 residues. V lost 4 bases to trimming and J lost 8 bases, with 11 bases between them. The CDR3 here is CAISGEGRGYTF. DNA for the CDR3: TGTGCCATCAGTGGTGAGGGTCGAGGCTACACCTTC.

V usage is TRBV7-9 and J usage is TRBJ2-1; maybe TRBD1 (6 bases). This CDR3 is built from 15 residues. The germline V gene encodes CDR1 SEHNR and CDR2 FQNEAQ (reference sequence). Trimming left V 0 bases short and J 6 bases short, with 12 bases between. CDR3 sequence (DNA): TGTGCCAGCAGCTTAGCGGGGGCGGTCCGCAATGAGCAGTTCTTC. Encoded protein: CASSLAGAVRNEQFF.

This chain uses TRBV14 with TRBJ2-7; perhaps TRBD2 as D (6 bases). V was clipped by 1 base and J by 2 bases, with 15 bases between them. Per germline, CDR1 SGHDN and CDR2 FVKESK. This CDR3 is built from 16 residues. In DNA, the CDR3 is TGTGCCAGCAGCCAAGTTGGGACTCTGGGGGCCTACGAGCAGTACTTC. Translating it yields CASSQVGTLGAYEQYF.

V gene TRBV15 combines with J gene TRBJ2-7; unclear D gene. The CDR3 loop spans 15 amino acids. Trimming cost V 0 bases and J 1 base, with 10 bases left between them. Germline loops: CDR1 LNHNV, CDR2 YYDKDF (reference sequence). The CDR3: CATSRDTRGSYEQYF. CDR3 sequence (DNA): TGTGCCACCAGCAGAGATACTCGCGGTTCCTACGAGCAGTACTTC.

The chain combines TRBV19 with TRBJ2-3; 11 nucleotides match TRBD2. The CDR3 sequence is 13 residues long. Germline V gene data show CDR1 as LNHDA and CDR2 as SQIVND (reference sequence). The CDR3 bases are TGTGCTATACTAGCGGGAGTGGTAGATACGCAGTATTTT. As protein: CAILAGVVDTQYF.

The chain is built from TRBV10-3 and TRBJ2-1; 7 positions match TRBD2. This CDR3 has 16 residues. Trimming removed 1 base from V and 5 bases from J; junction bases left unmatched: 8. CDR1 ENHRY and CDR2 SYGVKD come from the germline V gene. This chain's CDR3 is CAISEWGGSRDNEQFF. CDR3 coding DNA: TGTGCCATCAGTGAGTGGGGCGGGAGCAGGGACAATGAGCAGTTCTTC.

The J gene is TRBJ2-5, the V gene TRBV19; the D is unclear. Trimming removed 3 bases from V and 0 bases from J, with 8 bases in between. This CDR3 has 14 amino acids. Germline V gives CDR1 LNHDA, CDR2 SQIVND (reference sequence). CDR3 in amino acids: CASSITRYQETQYF. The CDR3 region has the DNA TGTGCCAGTAGTATTACCCGGTACCAAGAGACCCAGTACTTC.

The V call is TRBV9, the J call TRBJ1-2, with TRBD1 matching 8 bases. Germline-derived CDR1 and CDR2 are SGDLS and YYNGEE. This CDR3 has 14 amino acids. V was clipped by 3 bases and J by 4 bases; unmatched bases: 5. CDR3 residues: CASSARTGTYGYTF. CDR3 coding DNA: TGTGCCAGCAGCGCACGGACAGGGACCTATGGCTACACCTTC.

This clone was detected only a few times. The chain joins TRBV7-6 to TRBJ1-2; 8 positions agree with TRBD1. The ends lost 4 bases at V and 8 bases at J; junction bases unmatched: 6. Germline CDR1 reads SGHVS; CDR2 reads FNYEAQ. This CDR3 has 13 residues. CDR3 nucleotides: TGTGCCAGCAGCTCGACAGGGGTCGGGGGCTACACCTTC. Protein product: CASSSTGVGGYTF.

The CDR3 bases are TGTGCCAGCAGTGGGGCGGGAGGGGGCCTTGCAACTAATGAAAAACTGTTTTTT. Its protein is CASSGAGGGLATNEKLFF. The gene calls are TRBV25-1 and TRBJ1-4, with 7 bases identical to TRBD1. Germline lookup yields CDR1 MGHDK and CDR2 SYGVNS. The CDR3 is 18 amino acids. Trimming at V came to 4 bases and at J to 0 bases, leaving 11 bases not matched to a gene.

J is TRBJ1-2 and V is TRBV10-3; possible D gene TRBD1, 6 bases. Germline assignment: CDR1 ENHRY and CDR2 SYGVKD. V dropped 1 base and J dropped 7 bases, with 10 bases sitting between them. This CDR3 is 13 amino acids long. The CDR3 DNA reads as TGTGCCATCAGTGAGTGGGGGCAAAGTGGCTACACCTTC. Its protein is CAISEWGQSGYTF.

The CDR3 DNA sequence: TGCAGCGTAACTACAGGGGGCTATGGCTACACCTTC. Translation: CSVTTGGYGYTF. J is TRBJ1-2 and V is TRBV29-1; TRBD1 matches 8 bases. CDR1 is SQVTM, CDR2 ANQGSEA, per germline. This CDR3 has 12 residues. Trimming at V came to 6 bases and at J to 4 bases, leaving 4 bases not matched to a gene.